These 11 T cell receptor beta chains share one sample of origin, sequenced in a study of OX40 agonist ivuxolimab in advanced cancers. Using immunoSEQ multiplex PCR, the repertoire was profiled, and TCRdb retains in-frame clones only, with some absent. The profile shows 35,000 or so clones, about 92% of them singletons. This material consisted of CD4+ or CD8+ T cells sorted from blood, taken in a trial of the OX40 agonist ivuxolimab. The receptors shown here come from an adult with an advanced solid tumor such as melanoma, head and neck, liver or kidney cancer.

In its sample, this clone was seen a few times. V gene TRBV6-1 combines with J gene TRBJ1-2; 7 nucleotides line up with TRBD1. With V trimmed by 4 bases and J by 1 base, 9 bases remained unmatched. CDR3 length equals 16 residues. Germline CDR1 reads MNHNS; CDR2 reads SASEGT. The CDR3 DNA reads TGTGCCAGCAGTGGGCGGACAGGCCCAAATAACTATGGCTACACCTTC. The encoded protein is CASSGRTGPNNYGYTF.

This sequence joins TRBV4-3 and TRBJ2-2; D remains unclear. This CDR3 comprises 14 residues. Deletions cut 1 base from V and 7 bases from J, with 10 bases between. Germline V gives CDR1 LGHNA, CDR2 YSLEER. The chain's CDR3 is CASSQVISDGELFF. The DNA of the CDR3 is TGCGCCAGCAGCCAAGTCATTAGTGACGGGGAGCTGTTTTTT.

The chain links TRBV4-1 to TRBJ1-3; D not certain. V was clipped by 1 base and J by 2 bases, with 6 bases between them. The germline gives CDR1 MGHRA, CDR2 YSYEKL. The CDR3 consists of 14 residues. The CDR3 here is CASSQGSAGNTIYF. In nucleotides, the CDR3 is TGCGCCAGCAGCCAAGGCTCCGCTGGAAACACCATATATTTT.

The V call is TRBV7-2, the J call TRBJ2-7; D is ambiguous. Trimming pared 2 bases from V and 1 base from J, leaving 9 bases between. Germline CDR1 and CDR2: SGHTA and FQGNSA. The CDR3 contains 14 residues. The CDR3 loop reads CASSLITVSYEQYF. The DNA of the CDR3 is TGTGCCAGCAGCTTAATTACAGTTTCCTACGAGCAGTACTTC. Full variable domain (remainder filled in from reference TRBV7-2 and TRBJ2-7): GAGVSQSPSNKVTEKGKDVELRCDPISGHTALYWYRQSLGQGLEFLIYFQGNSAPDKSGLPSDRFSAERTGGSVSTLTIQRTQQEDSAVYLCASSLITVSYEQYFGPGTRLTVT.

V usage is TRBV2 and J usage is TRBJ1-5; 8 bases fit TRBD1. Germline V gene data show CDR1 as SNHLY and CDR2 as FYNNEI. This CDR3 contains 15 residues. The junction had 5 bases not matched to a gene; V was cut back by 1 base and J by 6 bases. The CDR3 coding sequence is TGTGCCAGCAGTGAAGGGACAGGGAGGAGTCAGCCCCAGCATTTT. Protein sequence: CASSEGTGRSQPQHF.

This chain links TRBV9 with TRBJ2-5, with D maybe TRBD1 (5 bases). This CDR3 comprises 15 residues. The germline gives CDR1 SGDLS, CDR2 YYNGEE. The germline V and J ends were trimmed by 0 bases and 5 bases, with 14 bases remaining between them. The CDR3 DNA reads as TGTGCCAGCAGCGTAGGGGCAGGGTACGGGGAGACCCAGTACTTC. Translated: CASSVGAGYGETQYF.

The chain has TRBV28 and TRBJ2-5; 8 bases are shared with TRBD1. Per germline, CDR1 MDHEN and CDR2 SYDVKM. This CDR3 contains 15 residues. J gave up 1 base and V 4 bases, and 5 bases lay outside the gene matches. The CDR3 is CASSWTGFSQETQYF. The DNA of the CDR3 is TGTGCCAGCAGTTGGACAGGGTTTAGCCAAGAGACCCAGTACTTC. The full variable domain, with the rest looked up from reference TRBV28 and TRBJ2-5, is DVKVTQSSRYLVKRTGEKVFLECVQDMDHENMFWYRQDPGLGLRLIYFSYDVKMKEKGDIPEGYSVSREKKERFSLILESASTNQTSMYLCASSWTGFSQETQYFGPGTRLLVL.

V is TRBV7-6 and J is TRBJ2-7, with D possibly being TRBD2 (6 bases). The CDR3 has 11 residues. Germline CDR1 is SGHVS and CDR2 is FNYEAQ. The V end was cut by 8 bases, the J end by 5 bases, with 10 bases between. CDR3 sequence reads: CASSGGDEQYF. In DNA form, the CDR3 reads TGTGCCAGCTCCGGGGGTGACGAGCAGTACTTC.

This clone turned up a few times. This chain uses TRBV7-8 with TRBJ2-2, with D hard to call. The CDR3 runs to 12 residues. Germline V gene sequence: CDR1 SGHVS, CDR2 FQNEAQ. Trimming removed 5 bases at V and 2 bases at J, with 3 bases between. The CDR3 sequence: CASSRNTGELFF. In DNA form, the CDR3 reads TGTGCCAGCAGCCGAAACACCGGGGAGCTGTTTTTT.

The chain combines TRBV9 with TRBJ2-5; 8 bases are shared with TRBD1. Trimming took 0 bases from V and 4 from J; bases not matched to a gene: 5. The CDR3 loop spans 15 amino acids. Germline V gives CDR1 SGDLS, CDR2 YYNGEE. The DNA of the CDR3 is TGTGCCAGCAGCGTAGAGGGCAGGGGGCGAGAGACCCAGTACTTC. Translating gives CASSVEGRGRETQYF. The full variable domain, with the rest looked up from reference TRBV9 and TRBJ2-5, is DSGVTQTPKHLITATGQRVTLRCSPRSGDLSVYWYQQSLDQGLQFLIQYYNGEERAKGNILERFSAQQFPDLHSELNLSSLELGDSALYFCASSVEGRGRETQYFGPGTRLLVL.

The rearrangement joins TRBV21-1 to TRBJ1-5; TRBD1, as called in the table, went unchecked against the DNA. TRBV21-1 is a documented pseudogene. The CDR3 is 16 residues long. Here the CDR3 DNA reads TGTGCCAGCAGCAAATCGTCGACAGGGTGCAATCAGCCCCAGCATTTT. This sequence encodes CASSKSSTGCNQPQHF.